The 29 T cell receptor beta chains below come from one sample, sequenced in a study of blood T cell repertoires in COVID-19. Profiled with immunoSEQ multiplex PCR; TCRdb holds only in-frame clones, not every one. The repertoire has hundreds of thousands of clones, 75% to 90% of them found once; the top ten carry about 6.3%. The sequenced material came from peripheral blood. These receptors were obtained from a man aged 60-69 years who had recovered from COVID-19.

The CDR3: CASSRRTSGRPYNEQFF. The CDR3, as DNA: TGTGCCAGTAGTAGAAGGACTAGCGGAAGACCCTACAATGAGCAGTTCTTC. The chain couples TRBV19 to TRBJ2-1; TRBD2 agrees at 10 bases. The CDR3 runs 17 residues. The germline gives CDR1 LNHDA, CDR2 SQIVND (reference sequence). The junction had 8 bases not matched to a gene; V was cut back by 4 bases and J by 2 bases. Complete variable domain (other parts from reference TRBV19 and TRBJ2-1): DGGITQSPKYLFRKEGQNVTLSCEQNLNHDAMYWYRQDPGQGLRLIYYSQIVNDFQKGDIAEGYSVSREKKESFPLTVTSAQKNPTAFYLCASSRRTSGRPYNEQFFGPGTRLTVL.

The CDR3 region is CASSLGQGRLDTQYF. The CDR3 bases are TGCGCCAGCAGCTTGGGACAGGGAAGGTTGGATACGCAGTATTTT. V is TRBV5-1 and J is TRBJ2-3; 7 nucleotides align to TRBD1. Unmatched junction bases numbered 7, after V lost 0 bases and J lost 6 bases. CDR3 size: 15 residues. In germline, CDR1 is SGHRS, CDR2 YFSETQ.

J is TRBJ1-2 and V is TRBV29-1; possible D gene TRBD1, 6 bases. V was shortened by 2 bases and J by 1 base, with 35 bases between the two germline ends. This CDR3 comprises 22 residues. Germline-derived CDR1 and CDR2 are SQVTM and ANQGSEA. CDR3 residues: CSVEQGVARPDSDRQFNYGYTF. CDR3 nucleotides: TGCAGCGTTGAACAAGGGGTTGCTAGGCCCGACTCCGACAGGCAATTTAACTATGGCTACACCTTC.

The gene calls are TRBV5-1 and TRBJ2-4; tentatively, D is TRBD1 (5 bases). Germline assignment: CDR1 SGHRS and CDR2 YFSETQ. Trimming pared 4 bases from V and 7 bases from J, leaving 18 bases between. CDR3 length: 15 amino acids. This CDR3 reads CASSLETGPGNIQYF. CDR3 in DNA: TGCGCCAGCAGCCTGGAAACAGGTCCCGGGAACATTCAGTACTTC.

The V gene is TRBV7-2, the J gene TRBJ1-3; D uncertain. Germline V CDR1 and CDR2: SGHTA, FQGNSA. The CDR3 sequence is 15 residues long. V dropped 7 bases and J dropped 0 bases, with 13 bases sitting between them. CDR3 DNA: TGTGCCAGCACTCTAAGTACCTTCTCTGGAAACACCATATATTTT. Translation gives CASTLSTFSGNTIYF.

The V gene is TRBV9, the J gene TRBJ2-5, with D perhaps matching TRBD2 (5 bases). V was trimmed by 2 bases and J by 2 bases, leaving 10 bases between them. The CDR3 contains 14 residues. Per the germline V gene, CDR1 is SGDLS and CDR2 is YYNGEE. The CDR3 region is CASSVSSWQETQYF. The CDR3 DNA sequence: TGTGCCAGCAGCGTTTCTAGCTGGCAAGAGACCCAGTACTTC.

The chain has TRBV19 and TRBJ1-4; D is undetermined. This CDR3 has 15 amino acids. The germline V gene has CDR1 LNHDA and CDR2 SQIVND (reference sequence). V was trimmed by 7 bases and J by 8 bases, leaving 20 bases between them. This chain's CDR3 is CASTSDLQRGEKLFF. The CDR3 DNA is TGTGCCAGTACCTCTGACCTTCAACGAGGAGAAAAACTGTTTTTT.

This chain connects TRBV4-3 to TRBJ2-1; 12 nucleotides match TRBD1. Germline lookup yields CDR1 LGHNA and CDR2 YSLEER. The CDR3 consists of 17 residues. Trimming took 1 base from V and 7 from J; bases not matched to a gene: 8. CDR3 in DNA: TGCGCCAGCAGCCAAGGGAGGGGACAGGGGGCTCGGAATGAGCAGTTCTTC. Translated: CASSQGRGQGARNEQFF.

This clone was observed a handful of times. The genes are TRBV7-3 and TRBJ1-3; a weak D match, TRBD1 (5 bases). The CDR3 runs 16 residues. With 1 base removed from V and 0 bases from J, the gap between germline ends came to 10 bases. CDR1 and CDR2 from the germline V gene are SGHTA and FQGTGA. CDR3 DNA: TGTGCCAGCAGCTTAAAGAGCGGGGGCTCTGGAAACACCATATATTTT. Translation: CASSLKSGGSGNTIYF.

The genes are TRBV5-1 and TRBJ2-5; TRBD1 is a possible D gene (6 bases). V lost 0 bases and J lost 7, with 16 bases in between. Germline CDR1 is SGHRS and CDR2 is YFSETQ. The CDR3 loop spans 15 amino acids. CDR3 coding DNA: TGCGCCAGCAGCTTGGCCGGGACAAGGGGTGGGACCCAGTACTTC. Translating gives CASSLAGTRGGTQYF.

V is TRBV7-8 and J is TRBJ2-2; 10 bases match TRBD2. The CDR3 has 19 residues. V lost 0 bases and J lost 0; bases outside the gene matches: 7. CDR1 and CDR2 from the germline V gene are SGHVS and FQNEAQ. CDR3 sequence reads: CASSLAPSGGLANTGELFF. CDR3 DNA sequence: TGTGCCAGCAGCTTAGCGCCTAGCGGGGGATTAGCGAACACCGGGGAGCTGTTTTTT.

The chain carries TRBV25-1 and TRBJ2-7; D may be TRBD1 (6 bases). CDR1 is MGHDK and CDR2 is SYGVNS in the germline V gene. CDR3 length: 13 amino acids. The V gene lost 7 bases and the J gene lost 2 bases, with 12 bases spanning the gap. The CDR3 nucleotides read TGTGCCAGCACTCGTACAGGGACCTACGAGCAGTACTTC. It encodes CASTRTGTYEQYF.

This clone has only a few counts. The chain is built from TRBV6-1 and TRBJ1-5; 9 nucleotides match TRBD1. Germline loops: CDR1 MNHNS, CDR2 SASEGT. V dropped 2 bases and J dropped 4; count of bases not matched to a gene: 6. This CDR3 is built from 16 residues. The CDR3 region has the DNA TGTGCCAGCAGTGAAACAAGGGGACAGGGAAATCAGCCCCAGCATTTT. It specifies CASSETRGQGNQPQHF.

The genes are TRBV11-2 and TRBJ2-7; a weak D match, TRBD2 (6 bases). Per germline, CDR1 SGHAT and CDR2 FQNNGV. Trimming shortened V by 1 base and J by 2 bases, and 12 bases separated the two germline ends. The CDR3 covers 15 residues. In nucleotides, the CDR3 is TGTGCCAGCAGCTTAGCGGGACTGAGAACCTACGAGCAGTACTTC. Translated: CASSLAGLRTYEQYF.

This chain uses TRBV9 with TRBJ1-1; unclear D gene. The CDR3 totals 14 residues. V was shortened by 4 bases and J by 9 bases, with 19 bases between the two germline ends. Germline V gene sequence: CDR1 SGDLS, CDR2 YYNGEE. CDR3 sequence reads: CASSPGLPQKKAFF. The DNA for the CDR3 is TGTGCCAGCAGCCCAGGACTCCCACAGAAGAAAGCTTTCTTT.

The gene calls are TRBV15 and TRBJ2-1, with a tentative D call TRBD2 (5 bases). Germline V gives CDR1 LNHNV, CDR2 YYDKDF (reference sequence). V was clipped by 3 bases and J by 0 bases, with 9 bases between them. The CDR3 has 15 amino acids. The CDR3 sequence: CATSSIGISYNEQFF. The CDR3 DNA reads TGTGCCACCAGCAGCATCGGGATCTCCTACAATGAGCAGTTCTTC.

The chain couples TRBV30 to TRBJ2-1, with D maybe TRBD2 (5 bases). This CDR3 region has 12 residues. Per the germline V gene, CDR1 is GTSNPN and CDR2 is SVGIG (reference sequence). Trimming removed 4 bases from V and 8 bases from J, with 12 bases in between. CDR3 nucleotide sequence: TGTGCCTGGACCTCTTGGGGAGATGAGCAGTTCTTC. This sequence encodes CAWTSWGDEQFF.

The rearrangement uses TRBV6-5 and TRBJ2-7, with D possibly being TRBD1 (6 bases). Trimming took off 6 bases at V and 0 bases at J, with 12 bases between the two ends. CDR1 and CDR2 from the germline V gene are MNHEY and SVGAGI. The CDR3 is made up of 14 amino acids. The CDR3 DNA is TGTGCCAGCAGCCTCGACAGGAGCTCCTACGAGCAGTACTTC. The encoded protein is CASSLDRSSYEQYF.

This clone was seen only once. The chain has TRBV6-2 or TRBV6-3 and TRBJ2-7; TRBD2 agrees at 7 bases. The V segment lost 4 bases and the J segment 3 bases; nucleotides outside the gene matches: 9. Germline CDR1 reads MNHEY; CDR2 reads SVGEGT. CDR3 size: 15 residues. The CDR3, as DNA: TGTGCCAGCAGTTGGCCAGCGGGACTTTACTACGAGCAGTACTTC. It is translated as CASSWPAGLYYEQYF.

The CDR3 DNA follows: TGTGCCAGTAGTATCTCGCGTGATACGCAGTATTTT. It translates to CASSISRDTQYF. The V call is TRBV19, the J call TRBJ2-3; D not certain. The germline V gene has CDR1 LNHDA and CDR2 SQIVND (reference sequence). Between the trimmed V and J ends, which lost 3 bases and 6 bases, there was a span of 7 bases. The length of the CDR3 is 12 residues.

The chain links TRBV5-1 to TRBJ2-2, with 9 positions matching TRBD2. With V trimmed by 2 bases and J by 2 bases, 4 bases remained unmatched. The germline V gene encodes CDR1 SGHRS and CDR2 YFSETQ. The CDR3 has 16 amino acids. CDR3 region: CASSFLAGSNTGELFF. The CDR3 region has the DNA TGCGCCAGCAGCTTTCTAGCGGGAAGTAACACCGGGGAGCTGTTTTTT. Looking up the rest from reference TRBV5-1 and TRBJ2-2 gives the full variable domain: KAGVTQTPRYLIKTRGQQVTLSCSPISGHRSVSWYQQTPGQGLQFLFEYFSETQRNKGNFPGRFSGRQFSNSRSEMNVSTLELGDSALYLCASSFLAGSNTGELFFGEGSRLTVL.

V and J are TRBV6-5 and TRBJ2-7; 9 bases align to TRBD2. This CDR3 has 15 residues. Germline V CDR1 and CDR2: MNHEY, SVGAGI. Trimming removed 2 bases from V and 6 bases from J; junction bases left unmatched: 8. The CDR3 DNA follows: TGTGCCAGCAGTTACCTGGGACTAGCCCACGGCGAGCAGTACTTC. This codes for CASSYLGLAHGEQYF.

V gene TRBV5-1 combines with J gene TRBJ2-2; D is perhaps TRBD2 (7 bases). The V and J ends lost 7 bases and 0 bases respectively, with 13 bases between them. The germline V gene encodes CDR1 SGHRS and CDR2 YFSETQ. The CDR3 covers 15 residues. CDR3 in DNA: TGCGCCAGCGACTGGGGGGGCGCGAACACCGGGGAGCTGTTTTTT. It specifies CASDWGGANTGELFF.

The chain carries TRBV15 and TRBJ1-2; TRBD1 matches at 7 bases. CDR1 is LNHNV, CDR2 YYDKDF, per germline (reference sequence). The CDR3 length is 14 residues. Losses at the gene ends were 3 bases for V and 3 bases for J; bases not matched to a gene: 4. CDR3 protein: CATSREGQHYGYTF. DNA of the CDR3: TGTGCCACCAGCAGGGAGGGACAGCACTATGGCTACACCTTC.

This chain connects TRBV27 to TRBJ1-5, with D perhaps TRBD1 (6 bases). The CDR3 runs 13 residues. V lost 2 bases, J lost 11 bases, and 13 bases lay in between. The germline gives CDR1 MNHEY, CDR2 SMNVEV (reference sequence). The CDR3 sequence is CASSLGGPSAQHF. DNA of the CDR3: TGTGCCAGCAGTTTAGGGGGCCCCTCGGCCCAGCATTTT.

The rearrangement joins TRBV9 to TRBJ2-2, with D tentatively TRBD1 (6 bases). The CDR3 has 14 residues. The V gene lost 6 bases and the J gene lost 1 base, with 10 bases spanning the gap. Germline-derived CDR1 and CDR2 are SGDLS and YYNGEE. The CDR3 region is CASNEGVNTGELFF. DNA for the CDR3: TGTGCCAGCAACGAGGGGGTGAACACCGGGGAGCTGTTTTTT.

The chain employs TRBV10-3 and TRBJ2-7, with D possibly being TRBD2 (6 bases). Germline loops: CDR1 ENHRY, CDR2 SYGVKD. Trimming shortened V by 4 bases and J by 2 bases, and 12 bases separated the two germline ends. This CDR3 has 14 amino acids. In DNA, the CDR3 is TGTGCCATCAGTGTGTGGGACTCAGCCTACGAGCAGTACTTC. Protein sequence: CAISVWDSAYEQYF.

Written as DNA, the CDR3 is TGTGCCAGCAGCTCCCGACAGTCCCTCTACGAGCAGTACTTC. Its translation: CASSSRQSLYEQYF. This rearrangement joins TRBV5-8 to TRBJ2-7, with D tentatively TRBD1 (5 bases). The CDR3 has 14 residues. Trimming took off 3 bases at V and 3 bases at J, with 13 bases between the two ends. Germline V CDR1 and CDR2: SGHTS, YDEGEE.

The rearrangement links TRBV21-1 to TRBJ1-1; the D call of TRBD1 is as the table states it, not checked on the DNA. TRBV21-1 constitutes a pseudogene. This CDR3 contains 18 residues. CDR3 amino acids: CASSLPPGTEFMNTEAFF. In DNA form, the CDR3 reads TGTGCCAGCAGCCTTCCTCCCGGGACAGAGTTCATGAACACTGAAGCTTTCTTT.